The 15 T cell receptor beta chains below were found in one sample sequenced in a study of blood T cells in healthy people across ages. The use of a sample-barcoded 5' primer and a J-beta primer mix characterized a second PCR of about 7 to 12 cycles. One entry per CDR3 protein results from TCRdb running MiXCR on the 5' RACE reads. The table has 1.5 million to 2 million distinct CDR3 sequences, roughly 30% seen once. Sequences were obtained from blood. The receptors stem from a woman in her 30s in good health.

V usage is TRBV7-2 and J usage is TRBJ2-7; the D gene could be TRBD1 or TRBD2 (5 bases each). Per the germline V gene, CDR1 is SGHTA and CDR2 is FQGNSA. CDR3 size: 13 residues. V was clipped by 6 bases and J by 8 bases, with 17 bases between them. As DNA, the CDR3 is TGTGCCAGCAGAAGGGACCTTGGTTTGAAGCAGTACTTC. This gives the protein CASRRDLGLKQYF.

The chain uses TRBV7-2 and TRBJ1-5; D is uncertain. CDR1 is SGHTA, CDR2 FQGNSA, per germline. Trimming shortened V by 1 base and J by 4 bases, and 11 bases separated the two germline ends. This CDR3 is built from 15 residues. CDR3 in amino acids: CASSLVSSPNQPQHF. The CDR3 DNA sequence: TGTGCCAGCAGCTTAGTCTCCAGCCCAAATCAGCCCCAGCATTTT.

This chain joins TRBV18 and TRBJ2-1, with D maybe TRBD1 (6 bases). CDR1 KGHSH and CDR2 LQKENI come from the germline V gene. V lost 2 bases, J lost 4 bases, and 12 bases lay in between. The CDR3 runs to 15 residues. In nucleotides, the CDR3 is TGTGCCAGCTCACCAGTAGGACAGAGTTACAATGAGCAGTTCTTC. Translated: CASSPVGQSYNEQFF.

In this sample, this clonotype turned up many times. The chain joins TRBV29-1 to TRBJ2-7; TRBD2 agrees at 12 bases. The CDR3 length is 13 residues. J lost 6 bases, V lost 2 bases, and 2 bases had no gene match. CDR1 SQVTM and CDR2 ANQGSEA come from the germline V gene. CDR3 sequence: CSVERTSGTEQYF. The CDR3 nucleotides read TGCAGCGTTGAAAGGACTAGCGGGACCGAGCAGTACTTC.

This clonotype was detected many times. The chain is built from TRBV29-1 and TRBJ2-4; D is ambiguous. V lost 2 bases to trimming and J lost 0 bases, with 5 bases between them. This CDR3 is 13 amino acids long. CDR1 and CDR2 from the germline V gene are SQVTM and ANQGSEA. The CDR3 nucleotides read TGCAGCGTTGAAACCGGAGCCAAAAACATTCAGTACTTC. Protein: CSVETGAKNIQYF.

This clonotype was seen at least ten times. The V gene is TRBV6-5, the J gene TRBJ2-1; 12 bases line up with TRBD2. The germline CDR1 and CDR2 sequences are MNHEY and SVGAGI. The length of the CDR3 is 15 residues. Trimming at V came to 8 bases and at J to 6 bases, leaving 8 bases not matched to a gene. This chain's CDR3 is CASGPLAGGSNEQFF. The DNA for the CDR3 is TGTGCCAGCGGACCACTAGCGGGAGGATCCAATGAGCAGTTCTTC.

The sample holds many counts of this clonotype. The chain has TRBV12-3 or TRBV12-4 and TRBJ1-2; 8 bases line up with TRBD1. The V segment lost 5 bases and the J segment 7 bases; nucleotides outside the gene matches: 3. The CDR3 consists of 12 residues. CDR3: CASSTGGGGYTF. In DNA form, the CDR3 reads TGTGCCAGCAGTACAGGGGGAGGTGGCTACACCTTC.

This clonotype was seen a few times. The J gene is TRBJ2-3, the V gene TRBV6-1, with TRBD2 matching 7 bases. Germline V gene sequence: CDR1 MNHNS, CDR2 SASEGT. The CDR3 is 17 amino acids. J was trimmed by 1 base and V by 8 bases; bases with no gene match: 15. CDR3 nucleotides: TGTGCCAGCGGCCTTTCGGATCCTAGCGGTCGCACAGATACGCAGTATTTT. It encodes CASGLSDPSGRTDTQYF.

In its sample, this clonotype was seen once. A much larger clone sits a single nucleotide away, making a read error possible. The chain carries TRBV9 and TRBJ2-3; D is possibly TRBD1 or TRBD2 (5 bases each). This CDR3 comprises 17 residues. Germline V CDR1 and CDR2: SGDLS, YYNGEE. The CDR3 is CASILPGSSRDTDAQYF. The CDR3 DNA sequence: TGTGCCAGCATCCTTCCAGGGAGTTCTCGTGACACAGATGCGCAGTATTTT.

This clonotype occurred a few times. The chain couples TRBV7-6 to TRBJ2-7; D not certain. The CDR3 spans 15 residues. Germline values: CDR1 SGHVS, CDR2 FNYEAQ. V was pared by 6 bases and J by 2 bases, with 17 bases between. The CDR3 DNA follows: TGTGCCAGCAGTTTAAGGTCGGCGGTCACCTACGAGCAGTACTTC. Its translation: CASSLRSAVTYEQYF.

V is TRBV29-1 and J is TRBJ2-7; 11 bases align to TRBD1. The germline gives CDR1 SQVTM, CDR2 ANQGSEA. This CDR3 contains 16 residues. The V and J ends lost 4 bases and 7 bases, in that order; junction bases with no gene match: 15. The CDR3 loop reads CSVAGIGQGAPGEQYF. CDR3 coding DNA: TGCAGCGTTGCGGGTATCGGACAGGGGGCTCCGGGGGAGCAGTACTTC.

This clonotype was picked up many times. The CDR3 loop is CASSVAQTATYEQYF. The CDR3 DNA follows: TGTGCCAGCAGCGTAGCTCAGACAGCTACCTACGAGCAGTACTTC. The V call is TRBV9, the J call TRBJ2-7, with D possibly TRBD1 on 5 matching bases. V was trimmed by 0 bases and J by 2 bases, leaving 12 bases between them. The germline gives CDR1 SGDLS, CDR2 YYNGEE. This CDR3 contains 15 residues.

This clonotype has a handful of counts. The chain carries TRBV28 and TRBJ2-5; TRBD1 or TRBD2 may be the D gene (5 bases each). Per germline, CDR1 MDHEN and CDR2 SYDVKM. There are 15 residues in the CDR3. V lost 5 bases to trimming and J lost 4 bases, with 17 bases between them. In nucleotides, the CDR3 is TGTGCCAGCAGTCCGCTCGAGGGGTTATCAGAGACCCAGTACTTC. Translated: CASSPLEGLSETQYF.

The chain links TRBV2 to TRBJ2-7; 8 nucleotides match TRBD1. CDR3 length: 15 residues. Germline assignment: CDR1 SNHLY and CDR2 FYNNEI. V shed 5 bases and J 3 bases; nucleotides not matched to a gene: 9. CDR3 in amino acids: CASSSDRDRFYEQYF. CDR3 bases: TGTGCCAGCAGTTCCGACCGGGACAGGTTCTACGAGCAGTACTTC. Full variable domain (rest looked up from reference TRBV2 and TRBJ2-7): EPEVTQTPSHQVTQMGQEVILRCVPISNHLYFYWYRQILGQKVEFLVSFYNNEISEKSEIFDDQFSVERPDGSNFTLKIRSTKLEDSAMYFCASSSDRDRFYEQYFGPGTRLTVT.

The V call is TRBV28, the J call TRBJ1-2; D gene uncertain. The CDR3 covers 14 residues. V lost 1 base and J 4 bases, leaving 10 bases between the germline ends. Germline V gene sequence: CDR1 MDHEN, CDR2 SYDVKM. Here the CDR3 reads CASSLSFGFYGYTF. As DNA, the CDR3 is TGTGCCAGCAGTTTATCTTTCGGGTTCTATGGCTACACCTTC.